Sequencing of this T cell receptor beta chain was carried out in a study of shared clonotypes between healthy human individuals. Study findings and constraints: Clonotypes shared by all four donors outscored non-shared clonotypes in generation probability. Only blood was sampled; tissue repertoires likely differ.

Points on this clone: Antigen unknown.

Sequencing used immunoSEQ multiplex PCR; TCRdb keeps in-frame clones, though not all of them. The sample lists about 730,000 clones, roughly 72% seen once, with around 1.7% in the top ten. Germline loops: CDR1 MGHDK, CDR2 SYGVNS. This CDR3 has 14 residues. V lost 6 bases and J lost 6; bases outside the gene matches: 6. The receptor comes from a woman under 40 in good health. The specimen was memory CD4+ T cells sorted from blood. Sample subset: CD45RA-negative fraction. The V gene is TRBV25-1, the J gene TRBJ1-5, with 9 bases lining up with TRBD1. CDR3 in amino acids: CASSSQGASQPQHF. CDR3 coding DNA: TGTGCCAGCAGCTCACAGGGGGCCTCTCAGCCCCAGCATTTT.